Here is one T cell receptor beta chain with its context. CDR3 size: 11 residues. Germline V gene lookup returns CDR1 KGHSH and CDR2 LQKENI. Trimming stripped 4 bases from V and 6 bases from J, with 6 bases between. This sample is drawn from a study of beta chain features in type 1 diabetes. TCRB transcripts that were expressed got sequenced, as all of the isolated RNA had been reverse transcribed. Roughly 3.4 million reads per sample on average were obtained from naive, central memory and regulatory T cell samples. Produced via immunoSEQ multiplex PCR; TCRdb's table is partial and in-frame only. The sample comprises 250,000 to 350,000 clones, roughly 15% of which are singletons, and over 5% rests with the top ten.

Sequencing was carried out using central memory CD4+ T cells from blood. The genes are TRBV18 and TRBJ1-1; no reliable D call. This sequence originates from a man aged 30-40 years in good health. CDR3 protein: CASSQGPEAFF. The DNA of the CDR3 is TGTGCCAGCTCACAGGGCCCTGAAGCTTTCTTT.